These 6 T cell receptor beta chains came from one sample sequenced in a study of identical twins. TCRdb reanalysed the 5' RACE reads using MiXCR and keeps one entry per CDR3 protein. The profile shows around 140,000 distinct CDR3 sequences, around 3.5% of them singletons. Sample: memory T cells sorted from blood. These receptors were obtained from a man between 18 and 29 years old in good health.

This clonotype was detected many times. The rearrangement joins TRBV28 to TRBJ2-1; 10 bases fit TRBD2. V lost 6 bases and J lost 13; bases outside the gene matches: 6. Germline CDR1 reads MDHEN; CDR2 reads SYDVKM. The CDR3 is made up of 12 amino acids. CDR3 in amino acids: CASRKAGGYQFF. DNA for the CDR3: TGTGCCAGCAGAAAAGCGGGAGGGTATCAGTTCTTC.

This clonotype appeared a few times. V usage is TRBV18 and J usage is TRBJ1-5; the D is unclear. V lost 4 bases, J lost 6 bases, and 10 bases lay in between. CDR1 is KGHSH, CDR2 LQKENI, per germline. The CDR3 is 13 residues long. The CDR3 nucleotides are TGTGCCAGCTCACGAACAAGCTTTCAGCCCCAGCATTTT. This gives the protein CASSRTSFQPQHF. Variable domain in full (rest from reference TRBV18 and TRBJ1-5): NAGVMQNPRHLVRRRGQEARLRCSPMKGHSHVYWYRQLPEEGLKFMVYLQKENIIDESGMPKERFSAEFPKEGPSILRIQQVVRGDSAAYFCASSRTSFQPQHFGDGTRLSIL.

At least ten counts were recorded for this clonotype. The J gene is TRBJ2-2, the V gene TRBV27; D ambiguous. The CDR3 totals 14 residues. Per germline, CDR1 MNHEY and CDR2 SMNVEV (reference sequence). The V and J ends lost 6 bases and 0 bases respectively, with 8 bases between them. The CDR3 DNA sequence: TGTGCCAGCAGGGGGTCCCCGAACACCGGGGAGCTGTTTTTT. This codes for CASRGSPNTGELFF.

The chain has TRBV19 and TRBJ2-1, with TRBD2 identical over 9 bases. Trimming at V came to 0 bases and at J to 7 bases, leaving 13 bases not matched to a gene. The CDR3 covers 18 residues. Germline V CDR1 and CDR2: LNHDA, SQIVND (reference sequence). CDR3: CASSIDWVAGDDRNEQFF. In nucleotides, the CDR3 is TGTGCCAGTAGTATAGATTGGGTAGCGGGAGACGATCGGAATGAGCAGTTCTTC.

Many counts were recorded for this clonotype. V and J are TRBV29-1 and TRBJ2-7; D gene ambiguous. Trimming cost V 6 bases and J 4 bases, with 19 bases left between them. CDR1 SQVTM and CDR2 ANQGSEA come from the germline V gene. The CDR3 covers 14 residues. The CDR3 DNA follows: TGCAGCGTAGCCGAGGTTGTGACTCCGTACGAGCAGTACTTC. Translation gives CSVAEVVTPYEQYF.

This chain uses TRBV19 with TRBJ2-1; 12 bases match TRBD1. The germline V gene encodes CDR1 LNHDA and CDR2 SQIVND (reference sequence). CDR3 length equals 15 residues. The ends lost 7 bases at V and 7 bases at J; junction bases unmatched: 8. CDR3 coding DNA: TGTGCCAGTACCAACCGGGACAGGGGGCAGAATGAGCAGTTCTTC. Protein product: CASTNRDRGQNEQFF. The full variable domain, rest sourced from reference TRBV19 and TRBJ2-1, is DGGITQSPKYLFRKEGQNVTLSCEQNLNHDAMYWYRQDPGQGLRLIYYSQIVNDFQKGDIAEGYSVSREKKESFPLTVTSAQKNPTAFYLCASTNRDRGQNEQFFGPGTRLTVL.